This T cell receptor beta chain was profiled in a study of shared clonotypes between healthy human individuals. Study conclusions and caveats: The represented genetic and exposure-history diversity was limited by the small number of donors.

With regard to this clone: Its antigen is undetermined.

This CDR3 spans 18 amino acids. Trimming cost V 1 base and J 4 bases; bases outside gene matches: 15. Germline CDR1 reads KGHSH; CDR2 reads LQKENI. Evenly divided among several immunoSEQ plates was the genomic DNA of each subset. Method: immunoSEQ multiplex PCR; TCRdb's copy keeps in-frame clones and lacks some. The table has more than 2 million clones, over 85% seen once. Sequencing was done on a sample of naive CD4+ T cells sorted from blood. Sample subset: CD45RA+ positively selected. V usage is TRBV18 and J usage is TRBJ1-2; 7 nucleotides align to TRBD1. This clonotype originated in a young man in good health. The CDR3 protein is CASSPRGTAILASYGYTF. The CDR3, as DNA: TGTGCCAGCTCACCACGGGGGACAGCCATCCTGGCCTCCTATGGCTACACCTTC.